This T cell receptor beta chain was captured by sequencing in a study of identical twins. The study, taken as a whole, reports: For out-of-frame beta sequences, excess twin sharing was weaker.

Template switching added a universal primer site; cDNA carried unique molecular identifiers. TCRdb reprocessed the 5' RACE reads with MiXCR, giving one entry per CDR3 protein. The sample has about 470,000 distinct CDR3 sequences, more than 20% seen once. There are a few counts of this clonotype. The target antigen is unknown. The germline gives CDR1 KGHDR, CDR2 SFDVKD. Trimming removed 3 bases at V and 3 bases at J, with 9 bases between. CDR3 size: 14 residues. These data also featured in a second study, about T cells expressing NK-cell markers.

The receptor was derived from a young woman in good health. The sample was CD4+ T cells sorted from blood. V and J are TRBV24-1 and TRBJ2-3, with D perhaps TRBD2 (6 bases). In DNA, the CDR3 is TGTGCCACCAGTGATGGGGGACTGACAGATACGCAGTATTTT. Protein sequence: CATSDGGLTDTQYF.